Reported below is one T cell receptor beta chain. Clones were sequenced by immunoSEQ multiplex PCR, and TCRdb holds only the in-frame ones, with some missing. The data contain about 51,000 clones, around 90% of them singletons. Germline V lookup: CDR1 SGHRS, CDR2 YFSETQ. The V segment lost 3 bases and the J segment 5 bases; nucleotides outside the gene matches: 6. This CDR3 is built from 16 residues. The sample comes from a study of blood T cell repertoires in COVID-19. The chain employs TRBV5-1 and TRBJ2-1; 12 positions match TRBD2. This receptor was identified in a man in his forties or fifties with active COVID-19. Specimen: peripheral blood. The CDR3 protein is CASSSWTSGVDNEQFF. The DNA for the CDR3 is TGCGCCAGCAGCTCCTGGACTAGCGGGGTCGACAATGAGCAGTTCTTC.